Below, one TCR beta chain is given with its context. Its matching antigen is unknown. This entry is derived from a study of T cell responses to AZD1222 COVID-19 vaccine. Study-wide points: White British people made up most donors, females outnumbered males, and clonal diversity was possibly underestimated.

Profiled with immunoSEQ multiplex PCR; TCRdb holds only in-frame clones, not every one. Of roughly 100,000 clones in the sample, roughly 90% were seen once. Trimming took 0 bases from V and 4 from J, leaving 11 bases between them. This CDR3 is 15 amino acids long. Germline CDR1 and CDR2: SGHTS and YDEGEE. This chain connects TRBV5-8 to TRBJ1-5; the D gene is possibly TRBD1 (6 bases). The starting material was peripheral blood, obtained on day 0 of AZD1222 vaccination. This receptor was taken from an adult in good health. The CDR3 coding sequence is TGTGCCAGCAGCTTGGTGGGGGCCAGGAATCAGCCCCAGCATTTT. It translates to CASSLVGARNQPQHF.